The present T cell receptor (beta chain) was sequenced within a study of blood T cell repertoires in COVID-19. Background on the study: Specimens from acute and convalescent COVID-19 originated in the United States, Italy and Spain.

Libraries were prepared by immunoSEQ multiplex PCR; TCRdb keeps only in-frame clonotypes and omits some of them. The sample contains over 150,000 clones, around 83% of which appear only once. Followed longitudinally, the Seattle patients had been enrolled during active infection. The CDR3 is made up of 13 amino acids. V lost 6 bases, J lost 3 bases, and 11 bases lay in between. Germline-derived CDR1 and CDR2 are SEHNR and FQNEAQ (reference sequence). The gene calls are TRBV7-9 and TRBJ2-5; D is uncertain. Sample: peripheral blood. This receptor was identified in a woman aged 60-70 years with COVID-19, enrolled during active disease. The CDR3, as DNA: TGTGCCAGCAGTTTTGAACTCAAAGAGACCCAGTACTTC. It yields the protein CASSFELKETQYF.